Listed here are 9 T cell receptor beta chains from one sample, sequenced in a study of T cell clonality in common variable immunodeficiency. Sequenced by immunoSEQ multiplex PCR; TCRdb stores in-frame clones only, minus some. This sample carries around 45,000 clones, none of them present only once. The sample consisted of peripheral blood mononuclear cells. The origin of the receptors is a person aged 18-69 years in good health.

This clone was seen repeatedly, ten times or more. The read terminates 3 residues before the CDR3 end, so the remaining end is supplied by the germline J gene. Other DNA sequences within the sample encode an identical CDR3. The chain joins TRBV10-1 to TRBJ1-3, with D tentatively TRBD1 (5 bases). Germline V gene data show CDR1 as WNHNN and CDR2 as SYGVQD (reference sequence). V shed 0 bases and J shed 0 bases, with 9 bases lying between them. The length of the CDR3 is 16 residues. CDR3 DNA, as far as it was read: TGCGCCAGCAGTGAGTCGCGGGGCCCCTCTGGAAACACC. It specifies CASSESRGPSGNT. The full CDR3 sequence reads CASSESRGPSGNTIYF.

This clone has ten or more counts. Read sequence stops 3 residues before the CDR3 end, and the germline J gene provides the missing end. The V call is TRBV13, the J call TRBJ1-1; D unresolved. This CDR3 spans 12 amino acids. V was cut by 3 bases and J by 4 bases, with 6 bases left in between. Looked up from germline, CDR1 is PRHDT and CDR2 is FYEKMQ (reference sequence). CDR3 sequence: CASSFRVTEAFF. Incomplete CDR3 DNA: TGTGCCAGCAGCTTCCGGGTCACTGAA.

Only a few counts were recorded for this clone. The CDR3 end falls 3 residues outside the read, so it is completed with the germline J gene. The chain couples TRBV7-2 to TRBJ2-7; D may correspond to TRBD1 or TRBD2 (5 bases each). The length of the CDR3 is 13 residues. The V gene's germline CDR1 is SGHTA and CDR2 FQGNSA. The V end lost 8 bases, the J end lost 2 bases, and 13 bases lay between the germline ends. The CDR3 DNA, read in part, is TGTGCCAGCGCGAGGGGCGTGACCTACGAG. This gives the protein CASARGVTYE. In full, the CDR3 reads CASARGVTYEQYF. The variable domain in full, with the rest retrieved from reference TRBV7-2 and TRBJ2-7, is GAGVSQSPSNKVTEKGKDVELRCDPISGHTALYWYRQSLGQGLEFLIYFQGNSAPDKSGLPSDRFSAERTGGSVSTLTIQRTQQEDSAVYLCASARGVTYEQYFGPGTRLTVT.

This clone has ten or more counts. The CDR3 end lies 3 residues beyond the end of the read and is filled in from the germline J gene. The V and J genes are TRBV5-1 and TRBJ2-1, with 7 bases that match TRBD1. The CDR3 is 16 residues long. Trimming removed 1 base from V and 2 bases from J; junction bases left unmatched: 6. Germline V gene data show CDR1 as SGHRS and CDR2 as YFSETQ. CDR3: CASSLRAGGAYNEQFF. The covered CDR3 bases are TGCGCCAGCAGCTTGAGGGCAGGGGGTGCCTACAATGAG.

This clone was counted ten times or more. With the read ending 3 residues before the CDR3 end, the germline J gene is used to fill in that end. The chain joins TRBV5-6 to TRBJ2-7; TRBD1 matches 7 bases. V shed 5 bases, J shed 6 bases, and the junction held 8 bases outside the gene matches. The CDR3 has 13 amino acids. The germline gives CDR1 SGHDT, CDR2 YYEEEE. The CDR3 sequence is CASRRQGVGEQYF. Partial CDR3 DNA: TGTGCCAGCAGGCGACAGGGCGTGGGCGAG.

This clone was picked up many times. The CDR3 loop is CASSGDRLNTEAFF. Incomplete CDR3 DNA: TGTGCCAGCAGCGGGGACAGACTGAACACTGAA. This chain joins TRBV2 and TRBJ1-1; TRBD1 matches 7 bases. The CDR3 goes on 3 residues after the read ends, and that part is filled in from the germline J gene. J was trimmed by 0 bases and V by 6 bases; bases with no gene match: 4. The germline CDR1 and CDR2 sequences are SNHLY and FYNNEI. The CDR3 sequence is 14 residues long.

In its sample, this clone was seen many times. The read terminates 3 residues before the CDR3 end, so the remaining end is supplied by the germline J gene. The chain couples TRBV5-6 to TRBJ2-7, with D perhaps matching TRBD1 (5 bases). Germline V gene data show CDR1 as SGHDT and CDR2 as YYEEEE. The CDR3 is 14 amino acids. V lost 2 bases, J lost 6 bases, and 15 bases lay in between. CDR3 loop: CASSLGVQWGEQYF. CDR3 DNA, as far as it was read: TGTGCCAGCAGCTTAGGGGTACAGTGGGGCGAG.

Ten or more counts support this clone. The chain's CDR3 is CASSFETGGNSPLHF. CDR3 bases read: TGTGCCAGCAGCTTCGAGACAGGGGGGAATTCACCC. The chain links TRBV11-2 to TRBJ1-6; 9 bases are a match to TRBD1. The read terminates 3 residues ahead of where the CDR3 ends, so the germline J gene completes it. The CDR3 length is 15 residues. The germline CDR1 and CDR2 sequences are SGHAT and FQNNGV. Trimming removed 3 bases from V and 7 bases from J; junction bases left unmatched: 4.

This clone came up a few times. The sample has other DNA sequences that encode this CDR3 too. The CDR3 sequence is CACSSGVAPVETAFF. The sequenced CDR3 bases are TGTGCCTGCTCTAGCGGGGTAGCTCCCGTGGAGACA. This chain connects TRBV30 to TRBJ1-1; D remains ambiguous. The read falls 3 residues short of the CDR3 end, and the missing part is taken from the germline J gene. This CDR3 comprises 15 residues. In germline, CDR1 is GTSNPN, CDR2 SVGIG (reference sequence).